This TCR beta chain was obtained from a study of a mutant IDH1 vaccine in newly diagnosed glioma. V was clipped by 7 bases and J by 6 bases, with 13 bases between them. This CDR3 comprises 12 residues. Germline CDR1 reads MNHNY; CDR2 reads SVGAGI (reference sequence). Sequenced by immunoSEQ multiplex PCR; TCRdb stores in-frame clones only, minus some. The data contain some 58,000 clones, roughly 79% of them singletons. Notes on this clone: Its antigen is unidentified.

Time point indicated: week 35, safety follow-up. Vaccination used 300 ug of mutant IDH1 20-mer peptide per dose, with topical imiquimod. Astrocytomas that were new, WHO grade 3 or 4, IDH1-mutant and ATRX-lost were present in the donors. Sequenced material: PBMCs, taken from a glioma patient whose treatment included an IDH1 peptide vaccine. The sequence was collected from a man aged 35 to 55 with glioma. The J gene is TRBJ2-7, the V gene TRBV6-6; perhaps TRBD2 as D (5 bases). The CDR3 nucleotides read TGTGCCAGCACTGGGGAGACCCGCGAGCAGTACTTC. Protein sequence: CASTGETREQYF.